Following are 28 T cell receptor beta chains from one sample sequenced in a study of blood T cell repertoires in COVID-19. The method was immunoSEQ multiplex PCR; TCRdb's version includes in-frame clones alone and lacks a portion of them. The data contain 90,000 or so clones, roughly 80% of them seen just once; the ten biggest clones take up 11%. The sample consisted of peripheral blood. These receptors were taken from a human donor in a cohort sampled during active COVID-19.

V and J are TRBV5-1 and TRBJ2-7, with TRBD2 identical over 10 bases. V lost 0 bases, J lost 6 bases, and 3 bases stayed unmatched. Germline CDR1 SGHRS, CDR2 YFSETQ. The length of the CDR3 is 14 residues. The CDR3: CASSLDVAGGEQYF. CDR3 nucleotide sequence: TGCGCCAGCAGCTTGGATGTAGCGGGAGGCGAGCAGTACTTC.

V and J are TRBV19 and TRBJ2-7; D is perhaps TRBD2 (6 bases). This CDR3 region has 18 residues. CDR1 is LNHDA, CDR2 SQIVND, per germline (reference sequence). Between the trimmed V and J ends, which lost 2 bases and 1 base, there was a span of 21 bases. The CDR3 nucleotides read TGTGCCAGTAGTATAAAGGGGCCCGAGGGGACTGAATCCTACGAGCAGTACTTC. It yields the protein CASSIKGPEGTESYEQYF.

J is TRBJ1-4 and V is TRBV9, with a tentative D call TRBD1 (6 bases). V lost 5 bases to trimming and J lost 8 bases, with 16 bases between them. This CDR3 is 14 amino acids long. Germline-derived CDR1 and CDR2 are SGDLS and YYNGEE. The CDR3 DNA follows: TGTGCCAGCAGTCTACAGGGAGCGGAGGAAAAACTGTTTTTT. It encodes CASSLQGAEEKLFF.

V is TRBV29-1 and J is TRBJ1-4; TRBD1 matches 9 bases. Germline loops: CDR1 SQVTM, CDR2 ANQGSEA. Losses at the gene ends were 6 bases for V and 6 bases for J; bases not matched to a gene: 5. CDR3 length: 13 amino acids. CDR3 sequence: CSVRQGGDEKLFF. In DNA, the CDR3 is TGCAGCGTCAGACAGGGGGGTGATGAAAAACTGTTTTTT.

The gene calls are TRBV6-1 and TRBJ1-3; D perhaps matches TRBD1 (5 bases). V was clipped by 2 bases and J by 1 base, with 6 bases between them. Germline assignment: CDR1 MNHNS and CDR2 SASEGT. This CDR3 is 14 amino acids long. The CDR3 loop is CASSEQGSGNTIYF. CDR3 sequence (DNA): TGTGCCAGCAGTGAACAGGGATCTGGAAACACCATATATTTT.

The V call is TRBV6-6, the J call TRBJ2-7, with TRBD2 identical over 7 bases. CDR1 MNHNY and CDR2 SVGAGI come from the germline V gene (reference sequence). This CDR3 is 14 amino acids long. Trimming cost V 2 bases and J 3 bases; bases outside gene matches: 4. The CDR3 protein is CASSYLSGYYEQYF. The CDR3 coding sequence is TGTGCCAGCAGTTACCTTAGCGGGTACTACGAGCAGTACTTC.

The V and J genes are TRBV6-5 and TRBJ2-3, with unresolved D. The V end lost 4 bases, the J end lost 0 bases, and 8 bases lay between the germline ends. CDR1 is MNHEY, CDR2 SVGAGI, per germline. This CDR3 comprises 14 residues. In DNA form, the CDR3 reads TGTGCCAGCAGTTTTGACTCAAGCACAGATACGCAGTATTTT. It encodes CASSFDSSTDTQYF.

V gene TRBV11-2 combines with J gene TRBJ1-2, with D perhaps TRBD1 (6 bases). CDR1 is SGHAT and CDR2 is FQNNGV in the germline V gene. This CDR3 comprises 14 residues. V was clipped by 0 bases and J by 4 bases, with 9 bases between them. The chain's CDR3 is CASSLDRGSYGYTF. The CDR3 region has the DNA TGTGCCAGCAGCTTAGACAGGGGCTCCTATGGCTACACCTTC.

The chain links TRBV7-9 to TRBJ2-5; 7 nucleotides match TRBD2. CDR1 is SEHNR and CDR2 is FQNEAQ in the germline V gene (reference sequence). The CDR3 has 15 residues. The junction had 7 bases not matched to a gene; V was cut back by 5 bases and J by 1 base. The CDR3 sequence: CASSPAGGSQETQYF. CDR3 in DNA: TGTGCCAGCAGCCCCGCGGGCGGGAGCCAAGAGACCCAGTACTTC.

The chain combines TRBV2 with TRBJ1-4, with D possibly TRBD1 on 5 matching bases. This CDR3 comprises 13 residues. Looked up from germline, CDR1 is SNHLY and CDR2 is FYNNEI. The ends were cut back, 8 bases at V and 5 bases at J, with 12 bases in the middle. The CDR3 region has the DNA TGTGCCAGCCGGGGGGAGGCAAATGAAAAACTGTTTTTT. Protein: CASRGEANEKLFF.

The V and J genes are TRBV7-2 and TRBJ2-2, with 10 bases lining up with TRBD1. CDR3 length equals 15 residues. The germline V gene has CDR1 SGHTA and CDR2 FQGNSA. V gave up 5 bases and J gave up 7 bases; unmatched junction bases: 7. CDR3 DNA: TGTGCCAGCAGCCCGACAGGGGGCGCCGACGGGGAGCTGTTTTTT. This codes for CASSPTGGADGELFF. Complete variable domain (other parts from reference TRBV7-2 and TRBJ2-2): GAGVSQSPSNKVTEKGKDVELRCDPISGHTALYWYRQSLGQGLEFLIYFQGNSAPDKSGLPSDRFSAERTGGSVSTLTIQRTQQEDSAVYLCASSPTGGADGELFFGEGSRLTVL.

This chain connects TRBV29-1 to TRBJ2-3; D unresolved. The germline V gene has CDR1 SQVTM and CDR2 ANQGSEA. The CDR3 loop spans 13 amino acids. The CDR3 reads CSDRNPNTDTQYF. The CDR3 DNA reads TGCAGTGATAGAAATCCAAACACAGATACGCAGTATTTT.

V gene TRBV7-9 combines with J gene TRBJ2-5; 8 bases map to TRBD2. The germline V gene encodes CDR1 SEHNR and CDR2 FQNEAQ (reference sequence). After removal of 4 bases from V and 4 bases from J, the junction contained 2 bases not matched to a gene. The CDR3 loop spans 13 amino acids. CDR3 sequence reads: CASSSAGGETQYF. CDR3 in DNA: TGTGCCAGCAGCTCCGCGGGGGGAGAGACCCAGTACTTC.

The chain uses TRBV6-5 and TRBJ1-1; unclear D gene. The CDR3 has 14 amino acids. CDR1 is MNHEY, CDR2 SVGAGI, per germline. Trimming removed 0 bases at V and 4 bases at J, with 9 bases between. CDR3 in amino acids: CASSYSRGTTEAFF. As DNA, the CDR3 is TGTGCCAGCAGTTACTCGCGAGGTACCACTGAAGCTTTCTTT.

About this clone itself: Sequence at one end of the junction differs from germline and may be a read error. The chain employs TRBV5-1 and TRBJ2-1; the match to TRBD2 covers 9 bases. The V gene's germline CDR1 is SGHRS and CDR2 YFSETQ. The CDR3 loop spans 14 amino acids. For the CDR3, the DNA is TGCGCCAGCAGAGGGACTAGCTCCTCCAATGAGCAGTTCTTC. Amino acids: CASRGTSSSNEQFF.

This chain joins TRBV5-6 and TRBJ1-5; 7 bases agree with TRBD1. V was clipped by 1 base and J by 6 bases; unmatched bases: 13. This CDR3 region has 17 residues. CDR1 is SGHDT, CDR2 YYEEEE, per germline. This CDR3 is CASSLSRRGLEGQPQHF. In DNA, the CDR3 is TGTGCCAGCAGCTTGAGTAGGAGGGGGCTAGAGGGTCAGCCCCAGCATTTT.

J is TRBJ2-3 and V is TRBV14; D remains unclear. V lost 2 bases, J lost 0 bases, and 6 bases lay in between. The CDR3 totals 14 residues. Germline CDR1 and CDR2: SGHDN and FVKESK. CDR3 protein: CASSQMRSTDTQYF. In DNA, the CDR3 is TGTGCCAGCAGCCAAATGAGGAGCACAGATACGCAGTATTTT.

V is TRBV28 and J is TRBJ2-3, with D maybe TRBD1 (6 bases). V lost 6 bases, J lost 3 bases, and 16 bases lay in between. CDR3 size: 15 residues. CDR1 is MDHEN, CDR2 SYDVKM, per germline. CDR3 in amino acids: CASRTQGQGTDTQYF. CDR3 bases: TGTGCCAGCAGAACTCAGGGTCAGGGGACAGATACGCAGTATTTT.

This chain links TRBV4-1 with TRBJ2-7; tentative D call: TRBD2 (6 bases). In germline, CDR1 is MGHRA, CDR2 YSYEKL. The CDR3 spans 14 residues. V dropped 3 bases and J dropped 7 bases, with 16 bases sitting between them. CDR3 nucleotides: TGCGCCAGCAGCCAGCCGGACCGGGGGAGGGAGCAGTACTTC. It is translated as CASSQPDRGREQYF.

J is TRBJ1-3 and V is TRBV18, with D perhaps matching TRBD1 (6 bases). V lost 2 bases and J 0 bases, leaving 8 bases between the germline ends. The CDR3 is 15 residues long. Germline V CDR1 and CDR2: KGHSH, LQKENI. CDR3 sequence: CASSPRTASGNTIYF. The DNA for the CDR3 is TGTGCCAGCTCACCAAGGACAGCCTCTGGAAACACCATATATTTT.

The chain recombines TRBV19 with TRBJ1-1; possibly TRBD1 for D (5 bases). The germline V gene has CDR1 LNHDA and CDR2 SQIVND (reference sequence). The CDR3 consists of 15 residues. The V end was cut by 4 bases, the J end by 5 bases, with 17 bases between. This CDR3 is CASSTGLLVGTEAFF. In DNA form, the CDR3 reads TGTGCCAGTAGTACGGGACTCCTCGTGGGAACTGAAGCTTTCTTT.

The J gene is TRBJ2-7, the V gene TRBV7-8; 9 bases fit TRBD1. The CDR3 contains 15 residues. Unmatched junction bases numbered 3, after V lost 1 base and J lost 2 bases. Germline V gene lookup returns CDR1 SGHVS and CDR2 FQNEAQ. CDR3 amino acids: CASSLVGDRAYEQYF. The DNA of the CDR3 is TGTGCCAGCAGCTTAGTTGGGGACAGGGCCTACGAGCAGTACTTC.

This clone was counted once. The V gene is TRBV28, the J gene TRBJ2-7; 10 nucleotides agree with TRBD1. Germline V gene data show CDR1 as MDHEN and CDR2 as SYDVKM. The CDR3 covers 14 residues. J lost 7 bases, V lost 3 bases, and 6 bases had no gene match. The CDR3 sequence: CASSFGTGVVEQYF. The CDR3 DNA sequence: TGTGCCAGCAGTTTTGGGACAGGGGTAGTGGAGCAGTACTTC.

The V call is TRBV18, the J call TRBJ2-3, with a possible D match to TRBD1 (6 bases). The V end lost 5 bases, the J end lost 0 bases, and 12 bases lay between the germline ends. Germline CDR1 and CDR2: KGHSH and LQKENI. This CDR3 contains 15 residues. The CDR3 sequence: CASSRPDRSTDTQYF. DNA of the CDR3: TGTGCCAGCTCAAGACCAGACAGGAGCACAGATACGCAGTATTTT. The full variable domain, completed using reference TRBV18 and TRBJ2-3, is NAGVMQNPRHLVRRRGQEARLRCSPMKGHSHVYWYRQLPEEGLKFMVYLQKENIIDESGMPKERFSAEFPKEGPSILRIQQVVRGDSAAYFCASSRPDRSTDTQYFGPGTRLTVL.

The rearrangement uses TRBV24-1 and TRBJ2-3, with D possibly being TRBD1 (6 bases). The germline CDR1 and CDR2 sequences are KGHDR and SFDVKD. This CDR3 is 14 amino acids long. V was trimmed by 6 bases and J by 5 bases, leaving 14 bases between them. The CDR3 is CATSPTGHGDTQYF. CDR3 bases: TGTGCCACCAGTCCGACAGGTCACGGAGATACGCAGTATTTT.

This chain's CDR3 is CASSIDRAHTDTQYF. CDR3 DNA sequence: TGTGCCAGCAGCATCGACAGGGCCCACACAGATACGCAGTATTTT. This sequence joins TRBV28 and TRBJ2-3; 7 bases align to TRBD1. V was pared by 6 bases and J by 2 bases, with 8 bases of the junction left unmatched. Germline CDR1 MDHEN, CDR2 SYDVKM. The CDR3 loop spans 15 amino acids.

The chain uses TRBV19 and TRBJ1-1, with D possibly TRBD1 on 6 matching bases. Germline values: CDR1 LNHDA, CDR2 SQIVND (reference sequence). This CDR3 has 14 residues. The ends were cut back, 10 bases at V and 0 bases at J, with 15 bases in the middle. The CDR3 spells CATAARGMNTEAFF. The CDR3 nucleotides are TGTGCCACCGCCGCCAGGGGCATGAACACTGAAGCTTTCTTT.

V is TRBV30 and J is TRBJ2-4; 7 bases align to TRBD1. This CDR3 is built from 13 residues. In germline, CDR1 is GTSNPN, CDR2 SVGIG (reference sequence). The V and J ends lost 1 base and 11 bases, in that order; junction bases with no gene match: 8. The CDR3 sequence: CAWSETGDSLQYF. CDR3 coding DNA: TGTGCCTGGAGTGAAACAGGGGATAGTCTTCAGTACTTC.